A selection of T cell receptor beta chains follows, all from one sample in a study of regulatory T cells in long-lasting Graves disease. TCRdb called the multiplex PCR reads again in MiXCR, with one record for every CDR3 protein. Of 250,000 to 300,000 distinct CDR3 sequences in the sample, approximately 18% were seen once. This same sample was also taken into another study, of T cells in Graves' hyperthyroidism and ophthalmopathy.

Sample: peripheral blood mononuclear cells (PBMCs), taken at new diagnosis, from a patient treated with antithyroid drugs. The source is a young woman with Graves disease. CDR3s include the opening cysteine and the closing phenylalanine or tryptophan. D genes are given only for firm matches. The size entry is marked missing in some rows and otherwise reads once, few, many or a size class.

TRBD1	TRBJ1-2	TRBV7-9	many	TGTGCCAGCAGCTTGGGCGCGCAGGGGGCTGGTGGCTACACCTTC	CASSLGAQGAGGYTF
-	TRBJ2-2	TRBV14	many	TGTGCCAGCAGCCAAGACGGGGTTGACACCGGGGAGCTGTTTTTT	CASSQDGVDTGELFF
TRBD1	TRBJ1-2	TRBV12-3/TRBV12-4	many	TGTGCCAGCAGTCACCGGGACAGCAGAGGTGGCTACACCTTC	CASSHRDSRGGYTF
-	TRBJ1-5	TRBV2	many	TGTGCCAGCGTGGGTAGTGGGGGCGTCAATCAGCCCCAGCATTTT	CASVGSGGVNQPQHF
TRBD1	TRBJ2-7	TRBV7-9	many	TGTGCCAGCAGCGAGGGGGCCCATCAGGCCTTC	CASSEGAHQAF
-	TRBJ1-5	TRBV5-6	many	TGTGCCAGCAGCTTGTGGTTGGCACGCTATAGCAATCAGCCCCAGCATTTT	CASSLWLARYSNQPQHF
-	TRBJ1-1	TRBV5-6	many	TGTGCCAGCAGCCAACTGGGGATAAGAGAGAACACTGAAGCTTTCTTT	CASSQLGIRENTEAFF
-	TRBJ1-1	TRBV4-1	many	TGCGCCAGCAGCCAAGAGGGAAGAGGGGACGACACTGAAGCTTTCTTT	CASSQEGRGDDTEAFF
-	TRBJ1-5	TRBV12-5	many	TGTGCTAGTGGTTTCGGGGGGAACAATCAGCCCCAGCATTTT	CASGFGGNNQPQHF
TRBD2	TRBJ2-3	TRBV7-6	many	TGTGCCAGCAGCCCGACTACGGGTTTAGCGGGGTTCACAGATACGCAGTATTTT	CASSPTTGLAGFTDTQYF
-	TRBJ2-1	TRBV10-1	many	TGCGCCAGCAGTGAGCGCAGGGTTGGAGAGCAGTTCTTC	CASSERRVGEQFF
-	TRBJ1-1	TRBV2	many	TGTGCCAGCAGTGAGGGGGTTCGGGAAGCTTTCTTT	CASSEGVREAFF
TRBD1	TRBJ1-2	TRBV6-1	few	TGTGCCGGCAGTCCCAGGACAGGCTATGGCTACACCTTC	CAGSPRTGYGYTF
TRBD2	TRBJ2-2	TRBV19	-	TGTGCCAGTAGCGGTTGGACTAGCCCCGGGGAGCTGTTTTTT	CASSGWTSPGELFF
-	TRBJ2-7	TRBV27	many	TGTGCCAGCAGTCCATCGGACAGAGGCTACGAGCAGTACTTC	CASSPSDRGYEQYF
-	TRBJ2-5	TRBV7-2	many	TGTGCCAGCAGCCGGGAACTACCCCCGGAGACCCAGTACTTC	CASSRELPPETQYF
-	TRBJ1-6	TRBV9	few	TGTGCCAGCAGCGTAGGGGTACGGGACCAACTCAATTCACCCCTCCACTTT	CASSVGVRDQLNSPLHF
TRBD2	TRBJ2-5	TRBV9	many	TGTGCCAGCAGCGCAGCGGGGGGGCCGGCGGAGACCCAGTACTTC	CASSAAGGPAETQYF
-	TRBJ1-5	TRBV3-1	many	TGTGCCAGCAGCCGATTGGGGGGTAATCAGCCCCAGCATTTT	CASSRLGGNQPQHF
-	TRBJ1-3	TRBV10-3	few	TGTGCCATCTCCTCAGGGACAACATACTCTGGAAACACCATATATTTT	CAISSGTTYSGNTIYF
-	TRBJ2-7	TRBV6-2/TRBV6-3	many	TGTGCCAGCAACCCGACTTTTGCAGGGGTAGTCTACGAGCAGTACTTC	CASNPTFAGVVYEQYF
TRBD1	TRBJ1-1	TRBV5-1	many	TGCGCCAGCAGCTCGGAGGACAGGACAGAAGCTTTCTTT	CASSSEDRTEAFF
-	TRBJ2-7	TRBV5-1	many	TGCGCCAGCAGCTTGGTGGCATCCAGCTACGAGCAGTACTTC	CASSLVASSYEQYF
-	TRBJ1-2	TRBV4-1	many	TGCGCCAGCAGCCAAGATCGGTTGGTAGGTTCCGGTGGCTACACCTTC	CASSQDRLVGSGGYTF
TRBD2	TRBJ2-7	TRBV2	many	TGTGCCAGCACGGGGGCTAGCGGGATTTACGAGCAGTACTTC	CASTGASGIYEQYF
-	TRBJ2-1	TRBV9	-	TGTGCCAGCAGCGCCGGAGAGGGACTTTACAATGAGCAGTTCTTC	CASSAGEGLYNEQFF
-	TRBJ2-3	TRBV29-1	many	TGCAGCGTTGGATCCAGGGTTTCCACAGATACGCAGTATTTT	CSVGSRVSTDTQYF
-	TRBJ1-5	TRBV4-2	-	TGTGCCAGCAGCCAAGTCGGGGGAACTCAGCCCCAGCATTTT	CASSQVGGTQPQHF
TRBD2	TRBJ2-1	TRBV20-1	-	TGCAGTGCTAGTAGCGGGGGGGCTAATGAGCAGTTCTTC	CSASSGGANEQFF
-	TRBJ2-1	TRBV5-5	many	TGTGCCAGCAGCTTGGAGGGGGGCAGCTCCTACAATGAGCAGTTCTTC	CASSLEGGSSYNEQFF
TRBD1	TRBJ1-1	TRBV10-1	many	TGCGCCAGCAGTGGGACAGGGATGGGCACTGAAGCTTTCTTT	CASSGTGMGTEAFF
TRBD1	TRBJ1-2	TRBV15	many	TGTGCCACCAGCCCCCGTCGACAGGGCTATGGCTACACCTTC	CATSPRRQGYGYTF
-	TRBJ2-3	TRBV6-2/TRBV6-3	many	TGTGCCAGCAGTCAGGGGACTTTTCGGTTCACAGATACGCAGTATTTT	CASSQGTFRFTDTQYF
-	TRBJ1-6	TRBV20-1	many	TGCAGTGCTCCTGGACAGCCTAATTCACCCCTCCACTTT	CSAPGQPNSPLHF
-	TRBJ2-7	TRBV6-1	-	TGTGCCAGCCGGGCCAGCTCCTACGAGCAGTACTTC	CASRASSYEQYF
TRBD1	TRBJ1-1	TRBV18	-	TGTGCCAGCTCGCCAGACAGGGGGAACACTGAAACTTTCTTT	CASSPDRGNTETFF
-	TRBJ1-4	TRBV4-1	many	TGCGCCAGCAGCCAAACTACTAATGAAAAACTGTTTTTT	CASSQTTNEKLFF
TRBD2	TRBJ2-1	TRBV12-3/TRBV12-4	many	TGTGCCAGCAGTTTCGGCGGGGGGGCCTATGAGCAGTTCTTC	CASSFGGGAYEQFF
-	TRBJ1-2	TRBV4-1	many	TGCGCCAGCAGCCAACCTCTTGAGCCCGGCTACACCTTC	CASSQPLEPGYTF
-	TRBJ1-5	TRBV2	many	TGTGCCAGCAGTCCCTTTTCGGCTAGCAATCAGCCCCAGCATTTT	CASSPFSASNQPQHF
TRBD1	TRBJ1-5	TRBV2	-	TGTGCCAGCACCCGGGACAGTAAAGGTTATCAGCCCCAGCATTTT	CASTRDSKGYQPQHF
TRBD1	TRBJ1-2	TRBV6-1	many	TGTGCCAGCAGTCCCCGGGACAGGGGCTATGGCTACACCTTC	CASSPRDRGYGYTF
-	TRBJ2-2	TRBV9	many	TGTGCCAGCAGCCCCCCCTCGACGGGGAACACCGGGGAGCTGTTTTTT	CASSPPSTGNTGELFF